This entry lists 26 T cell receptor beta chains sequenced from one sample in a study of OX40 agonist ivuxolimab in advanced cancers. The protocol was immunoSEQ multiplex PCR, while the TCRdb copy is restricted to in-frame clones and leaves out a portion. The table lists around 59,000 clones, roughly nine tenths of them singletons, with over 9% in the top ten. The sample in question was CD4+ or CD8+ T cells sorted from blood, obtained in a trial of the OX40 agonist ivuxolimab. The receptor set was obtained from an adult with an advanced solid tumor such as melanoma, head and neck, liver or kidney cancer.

The CDR3 protein is CASSPRTGRNEKLFF. The CDR3 nucleotides are TGTGCCAGCAGCCCCCGCACAGGACGTAATGAAAAACTGTTTTTT. The chain joins TRBV7-8 to TRBJ1-4; possible D gene TRBD1, 5 bases. This CDR3 has 15 residues. V was pared by 5 bases and J by 4 bases, with 14 bases between. Germline CDR1 SGHVS, CDR2 FQNEAQ. Combining the CDR3 with reference TRBV7-8 and TRBJ1-4 gives the whole variable domain GAGVSQSPRYKVAKRGQDVALRCDPISGHVSLFWYQQALGQGPEFLTYFQNEAQLDKSGLPSDRFFAERPEGSVSTLKIQRTQQEDSAVYLCASSPRTGRNEKLFFGSGTQLSVL.

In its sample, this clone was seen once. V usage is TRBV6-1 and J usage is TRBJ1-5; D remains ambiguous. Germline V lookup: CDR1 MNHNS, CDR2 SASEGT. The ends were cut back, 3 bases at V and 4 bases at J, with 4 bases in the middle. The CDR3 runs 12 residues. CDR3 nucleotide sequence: TGTGCCAGCAGTGACGGGAATCAGCCCCAGCATTTT. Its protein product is CASSDGNQPQHF.

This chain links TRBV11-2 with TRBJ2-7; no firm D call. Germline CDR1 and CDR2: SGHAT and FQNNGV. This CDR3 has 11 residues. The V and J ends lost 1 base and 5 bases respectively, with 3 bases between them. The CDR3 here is CASSLVHEQYF. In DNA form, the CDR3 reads TGTGCCAGCAGCTTAGTGCACGAGCAGTACTTC. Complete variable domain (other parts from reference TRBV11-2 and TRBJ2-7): EAGVAQSPRYKIIEKRQSVAFWCNPISGHATLYWYQQILGQGPKLLIQFQNNGVVDDSQLPKDRFSAERLKGVDSTLKIQPAKLEDSAVYLCASSLVHEQYFGPGTRLTVT.

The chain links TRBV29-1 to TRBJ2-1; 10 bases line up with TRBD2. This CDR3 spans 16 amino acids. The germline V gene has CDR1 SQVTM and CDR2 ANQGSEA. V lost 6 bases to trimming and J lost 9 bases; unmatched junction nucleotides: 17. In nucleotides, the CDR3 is TGCAGCGTCTTAACAGCGGGAGGGAGGGGGGTTGCTGAGCAGTTCTTC. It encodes CSVLTAGGRGVAEQFF.

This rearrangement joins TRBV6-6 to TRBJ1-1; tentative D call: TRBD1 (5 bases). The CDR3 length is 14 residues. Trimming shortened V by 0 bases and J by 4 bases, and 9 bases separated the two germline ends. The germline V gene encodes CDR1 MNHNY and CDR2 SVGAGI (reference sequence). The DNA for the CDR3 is TGTGCCAGCAGTTACTCAGGCGGGGGCACTGAAGCTTTCTTT. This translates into CASSYSGGGTEAFF.

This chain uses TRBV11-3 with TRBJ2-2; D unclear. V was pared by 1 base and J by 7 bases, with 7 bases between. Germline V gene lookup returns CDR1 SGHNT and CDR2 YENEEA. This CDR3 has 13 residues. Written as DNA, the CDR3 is TGTGCCAGCAGCTTAGGCCTCGTCGGGGAGCTGTTTTTT. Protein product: CASSLGLVGELFF.

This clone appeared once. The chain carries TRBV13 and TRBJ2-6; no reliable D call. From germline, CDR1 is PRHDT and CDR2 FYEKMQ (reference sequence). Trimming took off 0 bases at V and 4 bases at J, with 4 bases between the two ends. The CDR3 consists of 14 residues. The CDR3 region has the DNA TGTGCCAGCAGCTTAGGACGGGGGGCCAACGTCCTGACTTTC. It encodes CASSLGRGANVLTF.

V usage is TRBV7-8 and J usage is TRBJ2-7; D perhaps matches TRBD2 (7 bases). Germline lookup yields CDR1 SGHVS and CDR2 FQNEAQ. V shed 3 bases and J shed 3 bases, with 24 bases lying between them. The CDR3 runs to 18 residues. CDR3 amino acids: CASSFRIFGGPVIYEQYF. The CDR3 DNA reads TGTGCCAGCAGCTTCCGGATTTTCGGGGGGCCGGTGATCTACGAGCAGTACTTC.

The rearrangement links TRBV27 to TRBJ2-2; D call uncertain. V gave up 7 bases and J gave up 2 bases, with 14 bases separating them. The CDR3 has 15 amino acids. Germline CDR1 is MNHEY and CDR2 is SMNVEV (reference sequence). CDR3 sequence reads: CASTSDVANTGELFF. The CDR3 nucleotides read TGTGCCAGCACTTCAGATGTGGCCAACACCGGGGAGCTGTTTTTT.

The CDR3 bases are TGTGCCAGCAGTGGCGACAGACTACCGACACCTACCTACGAGCAGTACGTC. It is translated as CASSGDRLPTPTYEQYV. The rearrangement uses TRBV2 and TRBJ2-7; D tentatively reads TRBD1 or TRBD2 (5 bases each). This CDR3 region has 17 residues. CDR1 and CDR2 from the germline V gene are SNHLY and FYNNEI. Trimming shortened V by 4 bases and J by 2 bases, and 21 bases separated the two germline ends.

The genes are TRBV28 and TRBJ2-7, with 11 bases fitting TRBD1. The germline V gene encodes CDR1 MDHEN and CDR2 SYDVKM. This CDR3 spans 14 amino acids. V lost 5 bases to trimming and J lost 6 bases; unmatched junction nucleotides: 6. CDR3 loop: CASSLRTGGSEQYF. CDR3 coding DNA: TGTGCCAGCAGTCTCAGGACAGGGGGCTCCGAGCAGTACTTC.

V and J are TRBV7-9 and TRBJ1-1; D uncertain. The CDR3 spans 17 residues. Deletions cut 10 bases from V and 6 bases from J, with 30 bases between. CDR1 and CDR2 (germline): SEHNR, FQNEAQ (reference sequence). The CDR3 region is CATRLFEGQEFLPEAFF. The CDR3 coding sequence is TGTGCCACCCGTTTGTTTGAGGGTCAGGAGTTCCTACCTGAAGCTTTCTTT.

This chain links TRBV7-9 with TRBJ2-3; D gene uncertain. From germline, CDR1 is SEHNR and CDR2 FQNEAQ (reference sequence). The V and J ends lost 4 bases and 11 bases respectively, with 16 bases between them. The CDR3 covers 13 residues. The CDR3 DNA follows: TGTGCCAGCAGCTACTACTACGAGACCCTGCAGTATTTT. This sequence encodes CASSYYYETLQYF.

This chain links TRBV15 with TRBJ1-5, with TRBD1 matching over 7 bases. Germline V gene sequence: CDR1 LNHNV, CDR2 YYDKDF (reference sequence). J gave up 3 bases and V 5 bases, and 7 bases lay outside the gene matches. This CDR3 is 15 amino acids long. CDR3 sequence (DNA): TGTGCCACCAGCGGCGCCGGGACAGACAATCAGCCCCAGCATTTT. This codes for CATSGAGTDNQPQHF. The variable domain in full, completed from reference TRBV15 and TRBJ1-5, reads DAMVIQNPRYQVTQFGKPVTLSCSQTLNHNVMYWYQQKSSQAPKLLFHYYDKDFNNEADTPDNFQSRRPNTSFCFLDIRSPGLGDTAMYLCATSGAGTDNQPQHFGDGTRLSIL.

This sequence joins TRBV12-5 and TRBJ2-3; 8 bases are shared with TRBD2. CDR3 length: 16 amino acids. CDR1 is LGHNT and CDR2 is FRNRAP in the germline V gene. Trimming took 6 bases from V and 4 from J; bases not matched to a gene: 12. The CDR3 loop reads CASGQYGSSGSDTQYF. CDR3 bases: TGTGCTAGTGGCCAATACGGGTCTAGCGGGTCAGATACGCAGTATTTT.

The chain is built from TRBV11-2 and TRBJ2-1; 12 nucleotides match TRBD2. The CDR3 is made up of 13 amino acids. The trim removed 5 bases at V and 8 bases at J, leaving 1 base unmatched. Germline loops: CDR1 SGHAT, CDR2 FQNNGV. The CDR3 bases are TGTGCCAGCAGCGCTAGCGGGAGGGATGAGCAGTTCTTC. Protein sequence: CASSASGRDEQFF.

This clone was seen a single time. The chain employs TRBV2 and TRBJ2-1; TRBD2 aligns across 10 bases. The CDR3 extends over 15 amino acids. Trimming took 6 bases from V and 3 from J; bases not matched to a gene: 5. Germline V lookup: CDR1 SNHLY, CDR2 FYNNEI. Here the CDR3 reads CASRARTSGYNEQFF. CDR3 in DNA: TGTGCCAGCAGAGCCCGGACTAGCGGCTACAATGAGCAGTTCTTC.

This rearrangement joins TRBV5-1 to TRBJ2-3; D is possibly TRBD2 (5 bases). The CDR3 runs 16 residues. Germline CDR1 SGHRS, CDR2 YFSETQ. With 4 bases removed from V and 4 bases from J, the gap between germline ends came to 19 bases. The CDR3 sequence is CASSVGGPRSADTQYF. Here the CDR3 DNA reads TGCGCCAGCAGCGTCGGCGGGCCTAGAAGCGCAGATACGCAGTATTTT.

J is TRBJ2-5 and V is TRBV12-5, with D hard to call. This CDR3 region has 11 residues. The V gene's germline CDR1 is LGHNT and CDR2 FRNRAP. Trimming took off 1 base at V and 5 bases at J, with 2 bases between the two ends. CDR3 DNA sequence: TGTGCTAGTGGTTTGGGGGAGACCCAGTACTTC. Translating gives CASGLGETQYF. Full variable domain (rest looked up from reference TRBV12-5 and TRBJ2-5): DARVTQTPRHKVTEMGQEVTMRCQPILGHNTVFWYRQTMMQGLELLAYFRNRAPLDDSGMPKDRFSAEMPDATLATLKIQPSEPRDSAVYFCASGLGETQYFGPGTRLLVL.

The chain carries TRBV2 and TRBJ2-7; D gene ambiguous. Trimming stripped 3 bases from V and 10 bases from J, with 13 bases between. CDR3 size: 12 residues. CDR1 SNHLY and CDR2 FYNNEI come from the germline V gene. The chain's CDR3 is CASSDTPVFQYF. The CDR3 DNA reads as TGTGCCAGCAGTGATACCCCGGTGTTCCAGTACTTC.

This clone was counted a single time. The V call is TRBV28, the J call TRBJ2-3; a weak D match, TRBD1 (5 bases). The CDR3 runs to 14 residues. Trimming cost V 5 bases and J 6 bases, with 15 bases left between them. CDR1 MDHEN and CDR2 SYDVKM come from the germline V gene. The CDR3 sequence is CASSPRVARDTQYF. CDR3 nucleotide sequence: TGTGCCAGCAGTCCCAGGGTAGCACGGGATACGCAGTATTTT.

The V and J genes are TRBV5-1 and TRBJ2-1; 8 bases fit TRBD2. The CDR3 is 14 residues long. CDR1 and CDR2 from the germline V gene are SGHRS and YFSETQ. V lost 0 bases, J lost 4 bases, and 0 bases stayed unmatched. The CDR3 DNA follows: TGCGCCAGCAGCTTGGGCGGGAGGTACAATGAGCAGTTCTTC. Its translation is CASSLGGRYNEQFF. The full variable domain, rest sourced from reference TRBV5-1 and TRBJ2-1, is KAGVTQTPRYLIKTRGQQVTLSCSPISGHRSVSWYQQTPGQGLQFLFEYFSETQRNKGNFPGRFSGRQFSNSRSEMNVSTLELGDSALYLCASSLGGRYNEQFFGPGTRLTVL.

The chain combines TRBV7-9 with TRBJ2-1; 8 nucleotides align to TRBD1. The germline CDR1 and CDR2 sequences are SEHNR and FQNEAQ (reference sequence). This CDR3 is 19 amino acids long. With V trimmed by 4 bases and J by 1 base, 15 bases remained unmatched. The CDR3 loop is CASSSSGQVLTSSYNEQFF. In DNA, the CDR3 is TGTGCCAGCAGCTCCTCGGGACAGGTCCTCACCTCATCCTACAATGAGCAGTTCTTC.

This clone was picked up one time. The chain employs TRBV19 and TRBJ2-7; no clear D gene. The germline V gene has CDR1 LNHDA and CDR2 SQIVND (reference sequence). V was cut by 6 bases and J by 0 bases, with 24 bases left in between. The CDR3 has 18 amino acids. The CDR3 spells CASSFCPLCRVSSYEQYV. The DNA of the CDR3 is TGTGCCAGTAGCTTTTGCCCCCTCTGTAGGGTAAGCTCCTACGAGCAGTACGTC.

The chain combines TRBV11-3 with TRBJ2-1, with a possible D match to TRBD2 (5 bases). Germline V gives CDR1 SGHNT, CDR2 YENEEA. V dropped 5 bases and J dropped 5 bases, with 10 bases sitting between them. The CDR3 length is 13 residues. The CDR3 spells CASSPRGNNEQFF. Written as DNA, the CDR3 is TGTGCCAGCAGCCCCCGGGGTAACAATGAGCAGTTCTTC.

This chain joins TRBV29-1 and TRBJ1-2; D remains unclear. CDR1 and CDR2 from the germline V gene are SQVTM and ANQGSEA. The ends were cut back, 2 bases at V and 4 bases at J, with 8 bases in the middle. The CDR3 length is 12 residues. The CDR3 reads CSVESTTYGYTF. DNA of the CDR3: TGCAGCGTTGAAAGTACAACCTATGGCTACACCTTC.